This TCR beta chain stems from a study of T and B cells in COVID-19 patients. Background on the study: Peripheral blood came from COVID-19 patients with active infection or after recovery. Recovered patients mostly had mild to moderate COVID-19 managed as outpatients. The recovered cohort's median age was 34 years, versus 55 to 70 years in active infection. Study-wide points: In COVID-19 patients, T cell receptor beta variable and joining gene use was reportedly strongly skewed.

TRB rearrangements were amplified by multiplex PCR with BIOMED2 TRB-A/B primers. MiXCR, applied by TCRdb to the multiplex PCR reads, yields one record per CDR3 protein. Found here are some 10,000 distinct CDR3 sequences, approximately 31% of them singletons; the top ten hold 25% to 35%. As regards this clonotype: Its specificity is unknown.

The CDR3 totals 16 residues. V gave up 0 bases and J gave up 5 bases; unmatched junction bases: 11. Germline CDR1 and CDR2: DFQATT and SNEGSKA (reference sequence). TRB was amplified from about 240-490 ng of blood genomic DNA. This TCR was recovered from a human donor who had recovered from COVID-19. The material sequenced was blood. This chain links TRBV20-1 with TRBJ2-5; 8 nucleotides match TRBD2. CDR3 residues: CSARDRVAGPRETQYF. The CDR3 DNA sequence: TGCAGTGCTAGAGATCGGGTAGCGGGACCAAGGGAGACCCAGTACTTC.